The source of this T cell receptor beta chain is a study of shared clonotypes between healthy human individuals. Remarks on this clone: Antigen specificity is unknown.

The table came from immunoSEQ multiplex PCR; TCRdb's copy has only in-frame clones and leaves some out. Here the sample spans roughly 1,600,000 clones, around 98.5% being singletons. Trimming removed 6 bases from V and 5 bases from J, with 11 bases in between. Germline CDR1 MNHNS, CDR2 SASEGT. This CDR3 region has 13 residues. Study outcomes and limitations: Donor clonotype sharing was expected to depend on sequencing depth.

The genes are TRBV6-1 and TRBJ2-1; TRBD2 is a possible D gene (6 bases). The clonotype comes from a man aged 25 to 45 in good health. Sequencing used naive CD4+ T cells sorted from blood. Documented subset: CD45RA+ positively selected. In DNA form, the CDR3 reads TGTGCCAGCAGCAGGAGGGCGAACAATGAGCAGTTCTTC. It yields the protein CASSRRANNEQFF.